The clone carrying this TCR beta chain qualifies as medium-sized. Its cognate antigen is unknown. Assay used: immunoSEQ multiplex PCR; TCRdb lists only in-frame clones, some missing. The profile covers approximately 90,000 clones, with around nine tenths appearing a single time and less than 1.5% taken by the ten largest. These data belong to a study of OX40 agonist ivuxolimab in advanced cancers. General study findings and limits: Dose levels from 0.1 to 3.0 mg/kg saw CD4+ and CD8+ blood T cells expand clonally by week 6.

Trimming took 0 bases from V and 8 from J, leaving 5 bases between them. Per the germline V gene, CDR1 is SGHTA and CDR2 is FQGTGA. This CDR3 contains 13 residues. Here the sequenced sample was CD4+ or CD8+ T cells sorted from blood, taken in a trial of the OX40 agonist ivuxolimab. The sequence was collected from an adult with an advanced solid tumor such as melanoma, head and neck, liver or kidney cancer. The rearrangement joins TRBV7-3 to TRBJ1-6; no definite D call. CDR3 loop: CASSLTADSPLHF. The CDR3 nucleotides are TGTGCCAGCAGCTTAACGGCAGATTCACCCCTCCACTTT.